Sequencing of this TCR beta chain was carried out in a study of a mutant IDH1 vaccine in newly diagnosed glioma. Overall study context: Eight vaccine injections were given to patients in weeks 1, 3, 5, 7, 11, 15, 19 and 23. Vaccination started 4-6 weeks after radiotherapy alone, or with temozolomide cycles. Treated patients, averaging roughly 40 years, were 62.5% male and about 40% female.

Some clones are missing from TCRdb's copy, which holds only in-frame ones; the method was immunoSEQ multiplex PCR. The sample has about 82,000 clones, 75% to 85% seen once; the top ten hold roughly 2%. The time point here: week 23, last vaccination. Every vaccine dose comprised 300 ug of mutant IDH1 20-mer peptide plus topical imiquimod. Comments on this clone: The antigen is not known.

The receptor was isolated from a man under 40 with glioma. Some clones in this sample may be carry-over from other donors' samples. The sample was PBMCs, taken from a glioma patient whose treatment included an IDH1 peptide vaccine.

The CDR3 protein is CASSPRQGGEAFF. CDR3 bases: TGTGCCAGCAGCCCTAGACAGGGCGGTGAAGCTTTCTTT. The rearrangement links TRBV7-7 to TRBJ1-1; TRBD1 aligns across 7 bases. The trim removed 5 bases at V and 7 bases at J, leaving 7 bases unmatched. The CDR3 consists of 13 residues. Germline V gene lookup returns CDR1 SSHAT and CDR2 FNYEAQ (reference sequence).